This T cell receptor beta chain derives from a study of shared clonotypes between healthy human individuals. Findings and caveats of the study: Represented genetic and exposure-history diversity was restricted by having few donors.

On this clone: As yet, its antigen is unknown.

Unmatched junction bases numbered 6, after V lost 5 bases and J lost 9 bases. The CDR3 is 12 amino acids. Germline CDR1 reads MNHNY; CDR2 reads SVGAGI (reference sequence). Profiled with immunoSEQ multiplex PCR; TCRdb holds only in-frame clones, not every one. The data show 2,100,000 or so clones, 95% seen once. This clonotype originated in a young man in good health. The material sequenced was naive CD4+ T cells sorted from blood. Subset described: CD45RA+ positively selected. This chain uses TRBV6-6 with TRBJ2-7, with 8 bases identical to TRBD1. CDR3 in DNA: TGTGCCAGCAGTCCCGGGACAGGCGTGCAGTACTTC. Amino acids: CASSPGTGVQYF.